Each of the 22 T cell receptor beta chains below was sequenced from the same sample in a study of cytomegalovirus exposure and HLA in healthy donors. Use of 60 Vbeta and 13 Jbeta primers characterized the PCR. Clones were sequenced by immunoSEQ multiplex PCR, and TCRdb holds only the in-frame ones, with some missing. Of 100,000 to 150,000 clones listed, about 75% are singletons. Material: PBMCs. The receptors were gathered from a man in his sixties in good health and CMV-seropositive.

This chain uses TRBV7-9 with TRBJ2-3; 8 nucleotides agree with TRBD2. Unmatched junction bases numbered 4, after V lost 5 bases and J lost 3 bases. CDR1 is SEHNR and CDR2 is FQNEAQ in the germline V gene (reference sequence). The CDR3 is made up of 14 amino acids. The CDR3 bases are TGTGCCAGCAGCCCCCGGGGGGGGACAGATACGCAGTATTTT. Protein: CASSPRGGTDTQYF.

The chain combines TRBV5-6 with TRBJ1-1; D gene ambiguous. V lost 0 bases to trimming and J lost 5 bases, with 8 bases between them. Germline V gene data show CDR1 as SGHDT and CDR2 as YYEEEE. The CDR3 loop spans 13 amino acids. The CDR3, as DNA: TGTGCCAGCAGCTTGGAGGCACAGACTGAAGCTTTCTTT. It translates to CASSLEAQTEAFF.

The rearrangement joins TRBV9 to TRBJ2-2; 11 bases match TRBD1. J gave up 6 bases and V 3 bases, and 10 bases lay outside the gene matches. Germline CDR1 and CDR2: SGDLS and YYNGEE. This CDR3 is built from 17 residues. In DNA, the CDR3 is TGTGCCAGCAGCGCAAGCCCAGGACAGGGGGCCCCCGGGGAGCTGTTTTTT. Translation: CASSASPGQGAPGELFF. Using reference TRBV9 and TRBJ2-2 for the parts outside the CDR3, the full variable domain is DSGVTQTPKHLITATGQRVTLRCSPRSGDLSVYWYQQSLDQGLQFLIQYYNGEERAKGNILERFSAQQFPDLHSELNLSSLELGDSALYFCASSASPGQGAPGELFFGEGSRLTVL.

About this clone: One end of the junction does not line up with germline, which may come from a read error. The V gene is TRBV5-4, the J gene TRBJ1-4; possible D gene TRBD1, 5 bases. This CDR3 has 15 residues. Per germline, CDR1 SGHNT and CDR2 YYREEE (reference sequence). The CDR3 protein is CASSQAEGGDEQLFF. The CDR3, as DNA: TGTGCCAGCAGCCAAGCAGAGGGAGGGGATGAACAACTGTTTTTT.

The chain recombines TRBV5-8 with TRBJ2-5; D is ambiguous. Germline V lookup: CDR1 SGHTS, CDR2 YDEGEE. There are 10 residues in the CDR3. Trimming pared 4 bases from V and 7 bases from J, leaving 5 bases between. In DNA, the CDR3 is TGTGCCAGCAGCCCGGGGACCCAGTACTTC. Translating it yields CASSPGTQYF.

CDR3 in amino acids: CASSFSSGSMADTQYF. In nucleotides, the CDR3 is TGTGCCAGCAGTTTTTCTAGCGGGAGCATGGCAGATACGCAGTATTTT. This chain connects TRBV28 to TRBJ2-3, with 10 nucleotides matching TRBD2. The length of the CDR3 is 16 residues. The germline CDR1 and CDR2 sequences are MDHEN and SYDVKM. Trimming removed 3 bases from V and 4 bases from J; junction bases left unmatched: 7.

The V gene is TRBV7-2, the J gene TRBJ2-3, with a possible D match to TRBD2 (6 bases). CDR1 is SGHTA, CDR2 FQGNSA, per germline. V was shortened by 5 bases and J by 2 bases, with 11 bases between the two germline ends. The CDR3 runs to 14 residues. CDR3 protein: CASSATGDTDTQYF. The CDR3 nucleotides are TGTGCCAGCAGCGCGACGGGAGACACAGATACGCAGTATTTT.

CDR3: CASSTGQPTDTQYF. The CDR3, as DNA: TGCGCCAGCAGCACGGGACAGCCCACAGATACGCAGTATTTT. This chain joins TRBV5-1 and TRBJ2-3; 7 bases are a match to TRBD1. The CDR3 is 14 residues long. The germline V gene encodes CDR1 SGHRS and CDR2 YFSETQ. The V and J ends lost 4 bases and 2 bases, in that order; junction bases with no gene match: 4.

The genes are TRBV7-2 and TRBJ1-5; a possible D gene is TRBD1 (5 bases). CDR1 is SGHTA and CDR2 is FQGNSA in the germline V gene. This CDR3 spans 14 amino acids. V gave up 5 bases and J gave up 7 bases, with 15 bases separating them. The CDR3 reads CASSLRQGKQPQHF. In DNA form, the CDR3 reads TGTGCCAGCAGCCTCCGGCAGGGTAAGCAGCCCCAGCATTTT.

The chain joins TRBV18 to TRBJ1-1, with 7 nucleotides matching TRBD1. V lost 3 bases and J lost 5; bases outside the gene matches: 9. There are 15 residues in the CDR3. Germline assignment: CDR1 KGHSH and CDR2 LQKENI. CDR3 in DNA: TGTGCCAGCTCACCGGGGACAGCGTTCAGTACTGAAGCTTTCTTT. Its translation is CASSPGTAFSTEAFF.

The J gene is TRBJ1-2, the V gene TRBV6-1; D remains unclear. Germline-derived CDR1 and CDR2 are MNHNS and SASEGT. CDR3 length equals 12 residues. V lost 6 bases to trimming and J lost 4 bases, with 9 bases between them. The CDR3 is CASSAGSYGYTF. CDR3 DNA: TGTGCCAGCAGCGCGGGGAGCTATGGCTACACCTTC.

The J gene is TRBJ1-4, the V gene TRBV5-4; 9 bases map to TRBD1. Germline values: CDR1 SGHNT, CDR2 YYREEE (reference sequence). This CDR3 is built from 15 residues. After removal of 4 bases from V and 6 bases from J, the junction contained 7 bases not matched to a gene. The CDR3 DNA is TGTGCCAGCAGCATCGAGACAGGGGGGCATGAAAAACTGTTTTTT. Translated: CASSIETGGHEKLFF. Based on the CDR3 plus reference TRBV5-4 and TRBJ1-4, the full variable domain is ETGVTQSPTHLIKTRGQQVTLRCSSQSGHNTVSWYQQALGQGPQFIFQYYREEENGRGNFPPRFSGLQFPNYSSELNVNALELDDSALYLCASSIETGGHEKLFFGSGTQLSVL.

V gene TRBV5-3 combines with J gene TRBJ1-1, with 7 bases identical to TRBD1. TRBV5-3 has ORF status, its function being uncertain. V dropped 5 bases and J dropped 3; count of bases not matched to a gene: 10. The CDR3 sequence is 15 residues long. Here the CDR3 reads CARSGDRPSYTEAFF. The CDR3, as DNA: TGTGCCAGAAGTGGGGACAGACCCTCTTACACTGAAGCTTTCTTT.

The V gene is TRBV30, the J gene TRBJ2-2, with 9 nucleotides matching TRBD1. Germline CDR1 and CDR2: GTSNPN and SVGIG (reference sequence). The CDR3 has 16 amino acids. V trimming: 1 base; J trimming: 2 bases; junction bases outside the gene matches: 5. The CDR3 region is CAWSGTQGANTGELFF. The CDR3 DNA reads as TGTGCCTGGAGTGGGACACAGGGGGCCAACACCGGGGAGCTGTTTTTT. The full variable domain, completed using reference TRBV30 and TRBJ2-2, is SQTIHQWPATLVQPVGSPLSLECTVEGTSNPNLYWYRQAAGRGLQLLFYSVGIGQISSEVPQNLSASRPQDRQFILSSKKLLLSDSGFYLCAWSGTQGANTGELFFGEGSRLTVL.

This clone was observed a single time. The gene calls are TRBV2 and TRBJ2-1, with D possibly being TRBD2 (6 bases). The V gene's germline CDR1 is SNHLY and CDR2 FYNNEI. V shed 7 bases and J shed 2 bases, with 9 bases lying between them. The length of the CDR3 is 13 residues. The CDR3 is CASKGTAYNEQFF. The DNA of the CDR3 is TGTGCCAGCAAGGGGACTGCCTACAATGAGCAGTTCTTC.

This clone is a singleton in its sample. The chain links TRBV28 to TRBJ2-7, with D possibly matching TRBD1 (5 bases). Per germline, CDR1 MDHEN and CDR2 SYDVKM. The CDR3 length is 16 residues. Trimming removed 5 bases at V and 2 bases at J, with 19 bases between. The CDR3 spells CASSPFLGEATYEQYF. CDR3 DNA sequence: TGTGCCAGCAGTCCCTTCTTAGGGGAAGCAACCTACGAGCAGTACTTC. Full variable domain (missing parts from reference TRBV28 and TRBJ2-7): DVKVTQSSRYLVKRTGEKVFLECVQDMDHENMFWYRQDPGLGLRLIYFSYDVKMKEKGDIPEGYSVSREKKERFSLILESASTNQTSMYLCASSPFLGEATYEQYFGPGTRLTVT.

This sequence joins TRBV19 and TRBJ1-5, with D hard to call. The length of the CDR3 is 14 residues. The V end lost 6 bases, the J end lost 0 bases, and 9 bases lay between the germline ends. Germline V CDR1 and CDR2: LNHDA, SQIVND (reference sequence). In DNA, the CDR3 is TGTGCCAGTAGAAAGAGTAATAGCAATCAGCCCCAGCATTTT. The encoded protein is CASRKSNSNQPQHF.

The chain recombines TRBV6-5 with TRBJ1-4, with a possible D match to TRBD1 (6 bases). Germline V gene lookup returns CDR1 MNHEY and CDR2 SVGAGI. V lost 4 bases and J lost 2, with 8 bases in between. The CDR3 is made up of 14 amino acids. The CDR3 coding sequence is TGTGCCAGCAGTTGGACAGCTACTAATGAAAAACTGTTTTTT. It codes for CASSWTATNEKLFF.

The sample holds one count of this clone. This sequence joins TRBV5-1 and TRBJ1-1; 8 positions match TRBD1. Germline assignment: CDR1 SGHRS and CDR2 YFSETQ. The V segment lost 4 bases and the J segment 4 bases; nucleotides outside the gene matches: 6. The CDR3 sequence is 14 residues long. This CDR3 is CASSDQGAGTEAFF. The CDR3 bases are TGCGCCAGCAGCGACCAGGGGGCGGGCACTGAAGCTTTCTTT.

The rearrangement joins TRBV2 to TRBJ1-6; D remains unclear. Deletions cut 4 bases from V and 14 bases from J, with 30 bases between. CDR3 length: 18 residues. Germline V gives CDR1 SNHLY, CDR2 FYNNEI. CDR3 protein: CASSAHLSRPQTAGSLHF. CDR3 DNA sequence: TGTGCCAGCAGTGCACACCTGAGCCGCCCTCAGACGGCGGGTTCCCTCCACTTT.

V and J are TRBV19 and TRBJ2-1; D perhaps matches TRBD1 (5 bases). This CDR3 region has 15 residues. Trimming cost V 1 base and J 0 bases, with 7 bases left between them. The germline V gene has CDR1 LNHDA and CDR2 SQIVND (reference sequence). The CDR3 DNA sequence: TGTGCCAGTAGTATAGGGACAAGCTCCTACAATGAGCAGTTCTTC. Protein product: CASSIGTSSYNEQFF. Variable domain in full (rest from reference TRBV19 and TRBJ2-1): DGGITQSPKYLFRKEGQNVTLSCEQNLNHDAMYWYRQDPGQGLRLIYYSQIVNDFQKGDIAEGYSVSREKKESFPLTVTSAQKNPTAFYLCASSIGTSSYNEQFFGPGTRLTVL.

This sequence joins TRBV30 and TRBJ1-5; 7 positions agree with TRBD1. CDR1 GTSNPN and CDR2 SVGIG come from the germline V gene (reference sequence). The V gene end was trimmed by 0 bases and the J gene end by 4 bases; junction bases not matched to a gene: 6. CDR3 size: 15 residues. The CDR3 sequence is CAWSVMGTENQPQHF. In nucleotides, the CDR3 is TGTGCCTGGAGTGTAATGGGGACAGAGAATCAGCCCCAGCATTTT.